This T cell receptor (beta chain) was sequenced during a study of regulatory T cells in long-lasting Graves disease. Libraries of TCR beta came from iRepertoire HTBI primers plus Arm-PCR of CDR3 regions. TCRdb re-called the multiplex PCR reads with MiXCR, one entry per CDR3 protein. The data show about 500,000 distinct CDR3 sequences, about 12% seen once. The time point: newly diagnosed GD, antithyroid drugs for less than 3 months. The TCR library used RNA extracted from PBMCs. Trimming pared 3 bases from V and 5 bases from J, leaving 13 bases between. Looked up from germline, CDR1 is DFQATT and CDR2 is SNEGSKA (reference sequence). The CDR3 has 13 amino acids. This clonotype was found many times. These data also featured in a second study, about T cells in Graves' hyperthyroidism and ophthalmopathy. Per that paper: Thyroid ultrasound and orbital computed tomography, with clinical symptoms and serum thyroxine and TRAb, informed diagnoses. Primed by the HTBI set, a first-round RT-PCR was run on the TCR CDR3. Also found in blood were most expanded thyroid clonotypes above 0.001.

V usage is TRBV20-1 and J usage is TRBJ1-1, with TRBD1 as a possible D gene (5 bases). This TCR was recovered from a woman aged 30 to 39 with Graves disease. Specimen: peripheral blood mononuclear cells (PBMCs), collected at new diagnosis, from a patient treated with antithyroid drugs. The CDR3 coding sequence is TGCAGTGCTAGGGGGGGAACATATACTGAAGCTTTCTTT. The encoded protein is CSARGGTYTEAFF.